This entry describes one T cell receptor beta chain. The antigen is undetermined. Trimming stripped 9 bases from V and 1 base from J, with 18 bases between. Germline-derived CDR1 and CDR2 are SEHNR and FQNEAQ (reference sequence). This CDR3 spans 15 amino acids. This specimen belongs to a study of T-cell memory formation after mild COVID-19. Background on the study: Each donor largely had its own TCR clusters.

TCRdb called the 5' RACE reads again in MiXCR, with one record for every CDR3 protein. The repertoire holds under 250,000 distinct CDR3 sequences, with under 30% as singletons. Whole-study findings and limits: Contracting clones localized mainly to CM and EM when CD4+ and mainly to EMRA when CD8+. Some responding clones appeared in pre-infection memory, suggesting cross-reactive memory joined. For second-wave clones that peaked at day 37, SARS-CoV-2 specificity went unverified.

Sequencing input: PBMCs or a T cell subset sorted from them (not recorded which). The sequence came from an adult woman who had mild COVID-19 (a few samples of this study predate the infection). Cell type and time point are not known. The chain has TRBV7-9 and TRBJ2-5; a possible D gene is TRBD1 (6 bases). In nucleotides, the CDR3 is TGTGCCAGTCTAAAAAGTGACAGGCTCCAAGAGACCCAGTACTTC. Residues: CASLKSDRLQETQYF.